This TCR beta chain was observed in a study of CD8 T cells in Susac syndrome. Study context: Eight or nine of the sequenced Susac syndrome patients were in remission, and six had active disease.

The authors reverse transcribed roughly 0.45 to 1 ug RNA with random hexamers. The amplification used immunoSEQ multiplex PCR on TCR beta CDR3; it spanned 54 Vbeta and 13 Jbeta. TCRdb recomputed calls from the immunoSEQ multiplex PCR reads with MiXCR, one row per CDR3 protein. The sample records some 100,000 distinct CDR3 sequences, 95% being singletons. Sequencing of TCR beta covered CD8+ and CD4+ T cells obtained from blood. The CDR3 loop spans 12 amino acids. V was cut by 7 bases and J by 0 bases, with 3 bases left in between. Germline lookup yields CDR1 MNHEY and CDR2 SVGEGT. The TCR was taken from a human donor with Susac syndrome. The source material was CD8+ T cells from PBMCs. The rearrangement joins TRBV6-2 or TRBV6-3 to TRBJ1-4, with D unclear. The DNA for the CDR3 is TGTGCCAGCACATCAACTAATGAAAAACTGTTTTTT. This encodes CASTSTNEKLFF.